Here is one TCR beta chain with its context. These data are taken from a study of blood T cell repertoires in COVID-19. In the study overall: T cells, B-cell-depleted T cells, or PBMCs supplied cDNA or gDNA.

The table came from immunoSEQ multiplex PCR; TCRdb's copy has only in-frame clones and leaves some out. Among around 99,000 clones, nearly 85% were seen once, and the ten largest hold around 6.7%. This CDR3 comprises 13 residues. The V gene end was trimmed by 2 bases and the J gene end by 7 bases; junction bases not matched to a gene: 5. CDR1 is SGHKS and CDR2 is YYEKEE in the germline V gene (reference sequence). The V call is TRBV5-5, the J call TRBJ1-1; 7 bases match TRBD1. The sequencing sample was made of peripheral blood. The sequence was obtained from a woman aged 45-65 years with acute or convalescent COVID-19. The CDR3 loop reads CASSFTGAIEAFF. DNA for the CDR3: TGTGCCAGCAGCTTTACAGGGGCCATTGAAGCTTTCTTT.